This record looks at one T cell receptor (beta chain) sequence and its context. This sample is part of a study of OX40 agonist ivuxolimab in advanced cancers. Germline trimming cut 5 bases from V and 6 bases from J; bases unmatched to any gene: 8. The CDR3 sequence is 15 residues long. The germline gives CDR1 PRHDT, CDR2 FYEKMQ (reference sequence). Sequenced by immunoSEQ multiplex PCR; TCRdb stores in-frame clones only, minus some. This sample has 74,000 or so clones, with 90% to 95% found just once. The receptor comes from an adult with an advanced solid tumor such as melanoma, head and neck, liver or kidney cancer. The V call is TRBV13, the J call TRBJ2-7; TRBD2 agrees at 12 bases. The sample in question was CD4+ or CD8+ T cells sorted from blood, obtained in a trial of the OX40 agonist ivuxolimab. Here the CDR3 DNA reads TGTGCCAGCAGCGAAGGGACTAGCGGGCCAGCCGAGCAGTACTTC. Protein: CASSEGTSGPAEQYF.